This TCR beta chain was retrieved from a study of cytomegalovirus exposure and HLA in healthy donors (dated by TCRdb to the late 2010s). For the wider study: An earlier analysis of some 620 of the donors reported 276 Gb of sequence data and around 120 million unique TCR beta sequences obtained from some 200 million T cells. Around 330 gigabases of sequencing data and around 88 million unique TCR sequences made up an early release that covered 640 HLA-typed donors. Of the 300 to 450 genotyped donors, 81% were placed in the genetic ancestry cluster associated with self-reported Caucasian donors. The aim of the study was to test whether cataloging public T cell receptors could identify signatures of past pathogen exposure. The study used immunosequencing to profile the T cell repertoires of 600 to 850 subjects and linked those repertoires to cytomegalovirus serostatus. Along with the roughly 700-subject first cohort, a separate validation cohort of over a hundred different subjects was used. High-throughput TCR immunosequencing, statistical association of individual TCRs with disease status, and machine learning were combined to predict cytomegalovirus infection status. A later analysis re-analyzed previously published TCR beta repertoires from roughly 630 donors and added high-resolution HLA genotyping to study TCR occurrence patterns. The later analysis used no new phenotypic data to find candidate immune exposures, relying instead on TCR beta sequences and their occurrence across donors. In an earlier analysis of 500 to 650 of the donors, high-throughput TCR beta sequencing was used to judge whether each TCR beta V gene segment behaved as functional or pseudogenic. Alongside the repertoire data, information on donor age, sex, ethnicity and CMV serostatus was compiled. In a later genetic analysis, genome-wide SNP genotypes for about 55% of the roughly 670 donors were used, and that subset was treated as a discovery cohort. Every repertoire in the discovery cohort had been generated on one and the same sequencing platform. HLA typing covered class I and class II loci at four-digit resolution. Typing coverage differed by locus: A, B, C, DRB1 and DQB1 were typed in about 629-640 donors, DQA1 in roughly 510, DPA1 in some 610, and DPB1 in 400 to 490. Roughly five DR-DQ haplotypes were handled as single units for association and clustering, since linkage in the cohort was strong. Across 300 to 500 genotyped donors of the cohort, an average of about 200,000 unique TCR beta nucleotide sequences per donor were sequenced, and roughly 18% of those sequences were non-productive.

The cohort comprised fewer than 700 healthy bone marrow donors. At the time of sampling, every cohort member was nominally healthy, though immune exposures that went unrecorded were likely present. The donor tested CMV seronegative and was one of the 352 seronegative cohort members. Each donor provided a peripheral blood sample, and peripheral blood mononuclear cells were used for TCR beta sequencing. Genomic DNA extraction from the blood cell samples was performed with the Qiagen DNeasy Blood Extraction Kit. A word on this clone: The target of this receptor is not known.

The paper as a whole reports these results and caveats: CMV serostatus was the only immune exposure information available for the cohort. In an earlier analysis of some 540 of the donors, most TCR beta V segments appeared in productive rearrangements about 87% or about 30% of the time, broadly matching IMGT annotations. A later analysis reported that several top co-occurrence clusters appeared linked to parvovirus B19, influenza, CMV and Epstein-Barr virus. An association between a missense DCLRE1C variant and V-gene and J-gene trimming of TCR beta chains was found in a later genetic analysis and replicated in an independent cohort. Most CMV-associated TCR beta chains appeared to be HLA-restricted in a later analysis, and the HLA associations seemed to be driven largely by CMV exposure. Because HLA typing was unavailable for some donors at each locus, only the typed subset was used in association tests. The authors suggested that the approach could potentially be extended to other disease states and immunological phenotypes. Roughly uniform sequencing depth across donors was assumed in presence/absence analyses, although this assumption may not hold. Three of the identified cytomegalovirus-associated TCR beta chains were confirmed in vitro to be specific for cytomegalovirus antigens. In both the original and validation cohorts, the classifier was reported to diagnose cytomegalovirus status with high specificity and sensitivity. A later analysis found that HLA-associated TCR beta chains were more clonally expanded and had lower generation probabilities than equally common non-associated chains. Compared with the roughly 720-donor mean, donors in an Asian-associated ancestry cluster had fewer N-insertions in productive TCRs, according to a later genetic analysis. Correlated functional status among segregating V segments might reflect linkage disequilibrium, but an unknown experimental factor could not be ruled out. When HLA alleles, especially DR and DQ, strongly co-occurred, TCR associations were difficult to assign to individual alleles. A cluster of highly shared sequence variants was judged likely to represent a technical artifact of the sequencing pipeline. Only TCR beta chains were sequenced in this cohort, and the absence of alpha or paired-chain data limited detectable features. The study listed 164 TCR beta chains as associated with cytomegalovirus. A further reported finding was that TCR beta sequences accurately predicted the HLA-A and HLA-B alleles for most subjects in the first cohort. Most TCR sequences were seen in very few donors, while some public TCRs were found in many individuals. The earlier analysis of 587 of the donors excluded roughly 17 rarely observed V segments, including chromosome 9 orphons, because counts were too low. A later analysis associated 16,951 TCR beta sequences with specific HLA alleles at a false discovery rate of 0.05. According to a later analysis, TCR association rates differed among HLA loci, with DRB1 alleles showing the most associated TCRs and HLA-C alleles showing the fewest.

Libraries were constructed by the immunoSEQ multiplex PCR assay. The multiplex PCR relied on a mix of 60 forward primers for TCR Vbeta segments and 13 reverse primers for TCR Jbeta segments. The CDR3 region of rearranged TCR beta genes was amplified from genomic DNA with a multiplex PCR assay. The amplified TCR beta libraries were sequenced on the Illumina HiSeq System as 87-base-pair reads. For the original study's pipeline: Across the roughly 670 repertoires, a later analysis counted tens of millions of unique TCR beta chains, 8.5 million to 12 million of which were shared by at least two donors. Raw reads were error-corrected and collapsed into unique sequences by a nearest-neighbor algorithm in which closely related sequences were merged to remove PCR and sequencing errors. CDR3 sequences were aligned to IMGT reference sequences to assign V, D and J gene segments. For a sequence to be retained, a match of at least six nucleotides to both a V gene segment and a J gene segment was required. A rearrangement was called productive if the CDR3 had no stop codons and remained in frame with V and J, and every other rearrangement was called non-productive. Following IMGT convention, CDR3 was defined as the stretch from the second conserved V-encoded cysteine up to the conserved J-encoded phenylalanine. Sequences without an unambiguous match to a single V gene segment were excluded from the earlier analysis of several hundred of the donors. An earlier analysis of over 450 of the donors classified V segments as functional when productive rearrangements were above 56.7% and as segregating when the standard deviation between donors was above 5%. A statistical classification framework was built for diagnosing cytomegalovirus status from the catalog of TCR beta chain sequences. In a later analysis, V and J genes were assigned by comparing TCR nucleotide sequences against IMGT/GENE-DB human TR gene sequences. Using the TCRdist pipeline, a later analysis assigned CDR3 sequences along with most-parsimonious VDJ recombination scenarios. In a later analysis, every TCR beta chain was defined by the combination of its CDR3 amino acid sequence and its V-gene family, and reads without a unique V-gene family were dropped. To address suspected cross-contamination and a sequencing artifact, a later analysis removed a few hundred highly shared, low-generation-probability nucleotide sequences. A later analysis calculated a clonal expansion index for each public chain from normalized within-repertoire ranks of inferred template counts. Generation probabilities in a later analysis came from a VDJ recombination model fitted to out-of-frame rearrangements, and those results were checked against IGoR. In a later analysis, hypergeometric tests were used to score TCR-TCR, TCR-HLA and TCR-CMV co-occurrence, with a repertoire-size bias correction applied to TCR pairs. In a later analysis, false discovery rates were estimated by permuting HLA or CMV assignments 20 times. In a later analysis, co-occurring TCRs were grouped using DBSCAN, with TCRdist sequence similarity added in when clustering inside HLA-allele-positive subsets. Repertoires with fewer than 30,000 or more than 120,000 public chains were left out of co-occurrence clustering, as were about 5 repertoires with anomalous nucleotide sharing. What TCRdb holds here is the immuneACCESS table cut down to in-frame rearrangements. Part of the clones is not present; checked against another copy, under half of the missing clones reflect an unresolved V gene, and the others are unexplained. That table furnishes V, J and clone size, whereas the DNA furnished D and trimming. This sample's table lists tens of thousands of clones. The ten largest clones add up to about 8% of the sample.

This TCR was sampled from a male donor in good health and CMV-seronegative. The sample taken for sequencing was PBMCs.

In nucleotide form, the sequence is TGTGCTAGTGGTTGGGGACAGGAGCAGTTCTTC. It is translated as CASGWGQEQFF. This sequence uses TRBV12-5 and TRBJ2-1; TRBD1 matches 7 bases in the middle. The CDR3 goes from the cysteine to the phenylalanine over 11 residues. Left in the record is the CDR3 DNA by itself, 33 bases read in frame from the first base. Compared with germline, V lacks 4 bases and J lacks 10 bases; bases without a gene match: 1. Looking up the germline V gene yields CDR1 LGHNT and CDR2 FRNRAP.